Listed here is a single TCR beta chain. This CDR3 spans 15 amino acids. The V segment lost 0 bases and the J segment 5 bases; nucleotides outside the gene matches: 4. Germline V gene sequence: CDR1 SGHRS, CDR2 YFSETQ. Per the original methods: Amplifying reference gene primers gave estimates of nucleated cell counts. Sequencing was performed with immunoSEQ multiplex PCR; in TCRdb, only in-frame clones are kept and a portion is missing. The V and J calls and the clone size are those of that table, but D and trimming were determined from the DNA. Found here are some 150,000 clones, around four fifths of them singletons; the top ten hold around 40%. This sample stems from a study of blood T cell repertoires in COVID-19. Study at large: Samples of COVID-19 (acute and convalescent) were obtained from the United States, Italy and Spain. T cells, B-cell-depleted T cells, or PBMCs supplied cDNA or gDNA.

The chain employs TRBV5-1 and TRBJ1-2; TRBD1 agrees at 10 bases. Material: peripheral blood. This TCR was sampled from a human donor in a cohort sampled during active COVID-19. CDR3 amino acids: CASSLGDRGQYGYTF. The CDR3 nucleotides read TGCGCCAGCAGCTTGGGAGACAGGGGGCAATATGGCTACACCTTC. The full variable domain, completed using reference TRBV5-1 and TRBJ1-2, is KAGVTQTPRYLIKTRGQQVTLSCSPISGHRSVSWYQQTPGQGLQFLFEYFSETQRNKGNFPGRFSGRQFSNSRSEMNVSTLELGDSALYLCASSLGDRGQYGYTFGSGTRLTVV.